The present entry profiles one T cell receptor beta chain with its context. Its binding antigen is unknown. The record has no base qualities; no much larger clone is one base away. The data derive from a study of patients and donors after allogeneic stem cell transplantation (dated by TCRdb to 2020 to 2021). Receptor amplification or capture employed RT-PCR. The listed sequencing device is NextSeq 550. TCRdb trimmed public reads at Q25 via fastp, called clones via MiXCR and kept in-frame beta chains. CDR3 protein duplicates are merged, each entry listing the most common genes and DNA. This sample holds under 30,000 distinct CDR3 sequences; 8.1% were observed only once. About 50% of the sample is taken by the ten largest. V lost 1 base and J lost 8 bases; the stretch between them is 9 bases long. Inclusive of the bounding cysteine and phenylalanine, the CDR3 is 12 residues long. Here the CDR3 DNA is all that survives: 36 bases in frame from base 1. CDR1 and CDR2 were assigned from the germline V gene (reference sequence) as DFQATT and SNEGSKA.

The chain employs TRBV20-1 and TRBJ2-1, with the D gene tentatively TRBD1 or TRBD2, based on 6 matching bases in each. What was sequenced was blood, either unsorted or a sorted T cell fraction (not recorded which). This receptor was obtained from a human donor who was either an allogeneic HSCT recipient or a stem cell or donor lymphocyte infusion donor (not recorded which). It is not recorded whose cells these are; they may come from a transplant donor. The CDR3 region: CSARGGAYEQFF. The DNA sequence is given as TGCAGTGCTAGAGGGGGGGCTTATGAGCAGTTCTTC.